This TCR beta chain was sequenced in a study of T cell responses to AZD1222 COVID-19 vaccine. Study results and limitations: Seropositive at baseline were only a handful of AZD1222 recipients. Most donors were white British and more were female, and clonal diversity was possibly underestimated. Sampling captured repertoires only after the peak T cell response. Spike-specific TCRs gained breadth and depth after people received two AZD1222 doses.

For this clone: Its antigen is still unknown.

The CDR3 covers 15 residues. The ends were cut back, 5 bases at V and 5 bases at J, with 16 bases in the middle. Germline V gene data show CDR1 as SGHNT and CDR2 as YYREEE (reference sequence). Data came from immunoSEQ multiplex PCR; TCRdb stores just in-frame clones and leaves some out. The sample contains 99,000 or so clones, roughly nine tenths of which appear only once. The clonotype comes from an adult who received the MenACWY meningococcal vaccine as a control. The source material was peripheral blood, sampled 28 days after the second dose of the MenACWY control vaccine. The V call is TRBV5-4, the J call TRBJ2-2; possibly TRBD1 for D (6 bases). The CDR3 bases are TGTGCCAGCAGTCTACAGGGTTTAGGGACCGGGGAGCTGTTTTTT. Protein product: CASSLQGLGTGELFF.